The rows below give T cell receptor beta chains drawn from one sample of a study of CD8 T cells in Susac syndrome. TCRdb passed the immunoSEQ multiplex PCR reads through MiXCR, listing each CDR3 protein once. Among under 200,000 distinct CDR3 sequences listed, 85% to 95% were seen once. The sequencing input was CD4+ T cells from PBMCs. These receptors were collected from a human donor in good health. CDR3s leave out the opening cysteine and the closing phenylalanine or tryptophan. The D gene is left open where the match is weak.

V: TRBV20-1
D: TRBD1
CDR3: SAEAPGQGGGNQPQH

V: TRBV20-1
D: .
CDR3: SARVYESTDTQY

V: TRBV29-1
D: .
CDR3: SVEQTDYGYT

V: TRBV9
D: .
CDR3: ASSVESDTQY

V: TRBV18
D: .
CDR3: ASSPVRTGELF

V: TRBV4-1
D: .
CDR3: ASSQDEGLVPREQF

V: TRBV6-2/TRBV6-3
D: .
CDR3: ASSPESETQY

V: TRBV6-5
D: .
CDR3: ASSYSLGGSSSYNEQF

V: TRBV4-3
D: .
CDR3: ASSQDKGKETQY

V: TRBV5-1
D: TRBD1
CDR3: ASSSNRGPIGETQY

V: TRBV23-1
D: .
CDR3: ASSQRMVAKLF

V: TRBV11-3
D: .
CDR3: ASSLTAGRELF

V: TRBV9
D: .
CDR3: ASSPRDLANQPQH

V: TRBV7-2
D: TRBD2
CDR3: ASSLSLYGTSGRGSYNEQF

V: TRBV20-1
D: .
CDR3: SARVVGARGYT

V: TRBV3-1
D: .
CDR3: ASSLRDESTDTQY

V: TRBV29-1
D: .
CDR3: SVGGWSTDTQY

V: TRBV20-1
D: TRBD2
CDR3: SADGLAGVGGQF

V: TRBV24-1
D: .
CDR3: ATGGLNTGELF

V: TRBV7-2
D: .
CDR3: ASSLVAGQPQH

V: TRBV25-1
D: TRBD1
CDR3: ASRDTRGLVTGELF

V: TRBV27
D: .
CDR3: ASRENSYNEQF

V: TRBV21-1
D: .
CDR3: ASSATGAGETQY

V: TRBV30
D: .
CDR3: AWSWLDRDTGELF

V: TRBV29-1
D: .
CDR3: SVEKENYGYT

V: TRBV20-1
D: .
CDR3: SARRDTEAF

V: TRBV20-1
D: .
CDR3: SAVHQGSGANVLT

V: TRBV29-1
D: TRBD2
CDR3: SVVLADQETQY

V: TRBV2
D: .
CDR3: ASGPGPLSGANVLT

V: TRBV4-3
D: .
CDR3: ASSQGGSRTGELF

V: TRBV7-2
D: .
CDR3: ASSPRTSEAF

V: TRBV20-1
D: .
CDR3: SAKVPGGELF

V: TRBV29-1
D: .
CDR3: SAGRQNTEAF

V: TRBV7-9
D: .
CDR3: ASSLKPGGRDTEAF

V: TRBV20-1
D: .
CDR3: SAFKETQY

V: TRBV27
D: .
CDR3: ATTRGGVHGYT